The present T cell receptor beta chain was sequenced within a study of spatial heterogeneity in lung cancer. Broader study findings: Tallies of expanded TCRs, which were sorted into ubiquitous and regional groups, correlated with counts of ubiquitous and regional nonsynonymous mutations, respectively. Tumor mutation count correlated with how many alpha and beta TCRs expanded intratumorally.

Specified time point: sample taken at primary tumor resection. Germline V gene lookup returns CDR1 MNHEY and CDR2 SVGEGT. The V gene lost 6 bases and the J gene lost 4 bases, with 12 bases spanning the gap. The CDR3 is made up of 14 amino acids. TCRdb ran MiXCR on the 5' RACE reads and lists one entry per CDR3 protein. The sample contains some 2,400 distinct CDR3 sequences, about 7.4% of which appear only once. By share, this clonotype counts as medium-sized. Its matching antigen is unknown. This chain connects TRBV6-2 or TRBV6-3 to TRBJ2-2; perhaps TRBD1 as D (6 bases). This sample comprised lung tumor tissue, obtained at surgery. The receptor comes from a female donor with early-stage non-small cell lung cancer. The CDR3 loop is CASSQTGITGELFF. DNA of the CDR3: TGTGCCAGCAGCCAGACAGGCATCACCGGGGAGCTGTTTTTT.